Shown below are 13 T cell receptor beta chains from a single sample sequenced in a study of low-dose radiotherapy and immunotherapy resistance in tumors. Time point in this sample: after trial treatment. As to treatment: LDRT plus nivolumab, ipilimumab, low-dose cyclophosphamide and aspirin (RACIN trial). Primers used for first-strand cDNA, a TRAV- and TRBV-specific set, covered both alpha and beta chains. The authors amplified TCRs for about 20 PCR cycles with a constant-region primer and a V-primer adapter. TCRdb re-called the reads through MiXCR, storing one row per CDR3 protein. The data hold 95,000 to 100,000 distinct CDR3 sequences, with 20% to 25% observed a single time. This material consisted of PBMCs, taken after low-dose radiotherapy plus immunotherapy. The receptor source for this set is a male donor with prostate cancer.

This clonotype was detected many times. The V gene is TRBV2, the J gene TRBJ2-7; D remains unclear. Trimming removed 7 bases at V and 2 bases at J, with 9 bases between. The CDR3 has 12 residues. The germline gives CDR1 SNHLY, CDR2 FYNNEI. Here the CDR3 DNA reads TGTGCCAGCATTACAGCAGCCTACGAGCAGTACTTC. Protein: CASITAAYEQYF.

On this clonotype itself: A far larger clone lies a single base away; this is likely a read error. The chain recombines TRBV6-8 with TRBJ2-1; D call uncertain. This CDR3 region has 14 residues. Trimming left V 7 bases short and J 9 bases short, with 19 bases between. Germline lookup yields CDR1 MNHGY and CDR2 SAAAGT. CDR3 sequence reads: CASTQEADWGEQFF. For the CDR3, the DNA is TGTGCCAGCACCCAAGAGGCGGATTGGGGTGAGCAGTTCTTC.

The sample holds many counts of this clonotype. The V and J genes are TRBV5-1 and TRBJ2-5; 7 bases line up with TRBD2. CDR3 length: 14 residues. In germline, CDR1 is SGHRS, CDR2 YFSETQ. With V trimmed by 4 bases and J by 0 bases, 3 bases remained unmatched. As DNA, the CDR3 is TGCGCCAGCAGCCGGGGGGAGTACCAAGAGACCCAGTACTTC. This sequence encodes CASSRGEYQETQYF.

This clonotype was observed at least ten times. The chain employs TRBV6-2 or TRBV6-3 and TRBJ2-1, with D perhaps matching TRBD1 or TRBD2 (6 bases each). This CDR3 contains 15 residues. V lost 10 bases, J lost 3 bases, and 19 bases lay in between. Per the germline V gene, CDR1 is MNHEY and CDR2 is SVGEGT. CDR3 residues: CAIGGGGGIYNEQFF. DNA of the CDR3: TGTGCCATTGGGGGAGGAGGGGGGATCTACAATGAGCAGTTCTTC.

This clonotype was counted between two and nine times. The V call is TRBV28, the J call TRBJ1-5, with D perhaps TRBD1 (5 bases). The CDR3 contains 12 residues. V was trimmed by 5 bases and J by 4 bases, leaving 6 bases between them. CDR1 and CDR2 from the germline V gene are MDHEN and SYDVKM. CDR3 nucleotides: TGTGCCAGCAGTGGGGGGAATCAGCCCCAGCATTTT. Protein sequence: CASSGGNQPQHF.

This clonotype was found many times. V gene TRBV20-1 combines with J gene TRBJ2-5, with 7 bases aligning to TRBD2. Germline assignment: CDR1 DFQATT and CDR2 SNEGSKA (reference sequence). Germline trimming cut 3 bases from V and 4 bases from J; bases unmatched to any gene: 5. The CDR3 covers 13 residues. CDR3 DNA sequence: TGCAGTGCTAGGACCAGCGGGGTAGAGACCCAGTACTTC. Its protein is CSARTSGVETQYF.

Many counts were recorded for this clonotype. This sequence joins TRBV29-1 and TRBJ1-1; a possible D gene is TRBD1 (6 bases). The CDR3 has 10 amino acids. CDR1 SQVTM and CDR2 ANQGSEA come from the germline V gene. The germline V and J ends were trimmed by 6 bases and 11 bases, with 13 bases remaining between them. CDR3 residues: CSVRPDSAFF. CDR3 DNA: TGCAGCGTACGGCCGGACAGCGCTTTCTTT. The full variable domain, its missing parts supplied by reference TRBV29-1 and TRBJ1-1, is SAVISQKPSRDICQRGTSLTIQCQVDSQVTMMFWYRQQPGQSLTLIATANQGSEATYESGFVIDKFPISRPNLTFSTLTVSNMSPEDSSIYLCSVRPDSAFFGQGTRLTVV.

This clonotype was observed many times. The chain combines TRBV6-2 or TRBV6-3 with TRBJ2-7; D is perhaps TRBD1 or TRBD2 (6 bases each). The CDR3 contains 18 residues. Germline V gene lookup returns CDR1 MNHEY and CDR2 SVGEGT. V shed 2 bases and J shed 3 bases, with 23 bases lying between them. The DNA for the CDR3 is TGTGCCAGCAGTTACCCTATACCGAACAGGGACTCAGGCTACGAGCAGTACTTC. Translating it yields CASSYPIPNRDSGYEQYF.

This clonotype appeared a few times. V and J are TRBV5-1 and TRBJ2-1; D is undetermined. This CDR3 region has 17 residues. V shed 4 bases and J shed 4 bases, with 21 bases lying between them. CDR1 and CDR2 (germline): SGHRS, YFSETQ. The CDR3 reads CASSRRLPPWSYNEQFF. CDR3 nucleotide sequence: TGCGCCAGCAGCCGGAGACTGCCCCCCTGGTCATACAATGAGCAGTTCTTC. Together with reference TRBV5-1 and TRBJ2-1, the CDR3 gives the full variable domain: KAGVTQTPRYLIKTRGQQVTLSCSPISGHRSVSWYQQTPGQGLQFLFEYFSETQRNKGNFPGRFSGRQFSNSRSEMNVSTLELGDSALYLCASSRRLPPWSYNEQFFGPGTRLTVL.

There are many counts of this clonotype. The V call is TRBV7-2, the J call TRBJ2-1; tentatively, D is TRBD2 (6 bases). V was clipped by 4 bases and J by 12 bases, with 22 bases between them. The CDR3 spans 15 residues. Germline loops: CDR1 SGHTA, CDR2 FQGNSA. Here the CDR3 DNA reads TGTGCCAGCAGCTCCGGGACTCCCTGGGTCCGAGGGCAGTTCTTC. Translation gives CASSSGTPWVRGQFF.

By share, this clonotype ranks as medium-sized (0.01 to 0.1%). This sequence joins TRBV4-1 and TRBJ1-1, with D tentatively TRBD1 (6 bases). V was pared by 6 bases and J by 5 bases, with 13 bases between. Germline CDR1 is MGHRA and CDR2 is YSYEKL. This CDR3 comprises 13 residues. Here the CDR3 DNA reads TGCGCCAGCAGAGAAGGGGGAAGGACTGAAGCTTTCTTT. Translating it yields CASREGGRTEAFF.

V usage is TRBV18 and J usage is TRBJ2-7; TRBD2 agrees at 7 bases. The germline CDR1 and CDR2 sequences are KGHSH and LQKENI. This CDR3 is 14 amino acids long. Trimming took 3 bases from V and 3 from J; bases not matched to a gene: 5. The CDR3 coding sequence is TGTGCCAGCTCACCGAGCGGGACGAACTACGAGCAGTACTTC. This encodes CASSPSGTNYEQYF.

This chain joins TRBV6-2 or TRBV6-3 and TRBJ2-1; tentatively, D is TRBD2 (6 bases). Trimming removed 5 bases from V and 6 bases from J, with 14 bases in between. The CDR3 sequence is 14 residues long. The germline gives CDR1 MNHEY, CDR2 SVGEGT. CDR3: CASSTRRGRNEQFF. The CDR3 DNA reads TGTGCCAGCAGTACGAGGAGGGGTCGCAATGAGCAGTTCTTC.